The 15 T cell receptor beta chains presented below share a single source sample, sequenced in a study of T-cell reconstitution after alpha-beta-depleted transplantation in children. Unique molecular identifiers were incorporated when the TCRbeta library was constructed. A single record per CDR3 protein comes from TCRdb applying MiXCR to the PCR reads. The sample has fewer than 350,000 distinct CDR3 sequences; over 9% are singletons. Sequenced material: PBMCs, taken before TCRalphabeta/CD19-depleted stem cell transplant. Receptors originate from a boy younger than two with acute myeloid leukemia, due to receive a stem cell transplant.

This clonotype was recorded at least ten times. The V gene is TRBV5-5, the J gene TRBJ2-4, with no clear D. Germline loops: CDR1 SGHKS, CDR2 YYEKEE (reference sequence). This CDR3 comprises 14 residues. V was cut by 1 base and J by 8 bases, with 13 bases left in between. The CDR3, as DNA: TGTGCCAGCAGCTTGAGAAGGGCCCTAGACATTCAGTACTTC. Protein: CASSLRRALDIQYF.

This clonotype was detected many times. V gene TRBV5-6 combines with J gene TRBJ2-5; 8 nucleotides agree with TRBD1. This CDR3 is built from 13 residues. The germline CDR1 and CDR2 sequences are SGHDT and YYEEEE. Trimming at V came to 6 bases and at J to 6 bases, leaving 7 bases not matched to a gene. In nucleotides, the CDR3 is TGTGCCAGCACCCGGACAGGGAGCCAGACCCAGTACTTC. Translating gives CASTRTGSQTQYF.

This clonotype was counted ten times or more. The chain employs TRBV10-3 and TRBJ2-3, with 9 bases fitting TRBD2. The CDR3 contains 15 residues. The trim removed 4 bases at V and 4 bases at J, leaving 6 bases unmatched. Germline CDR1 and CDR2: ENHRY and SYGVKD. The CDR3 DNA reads TGTGCCATCAGTGGGATAGCGGGGGACCCAGATACGCAGTATTTT. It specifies CAISGIAGDPDTQYF.

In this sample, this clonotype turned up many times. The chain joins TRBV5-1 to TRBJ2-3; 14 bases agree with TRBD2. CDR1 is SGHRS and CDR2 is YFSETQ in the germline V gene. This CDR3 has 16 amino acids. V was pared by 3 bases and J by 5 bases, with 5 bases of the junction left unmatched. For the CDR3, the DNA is TGCGCCAGCAGCTGGGGACTAGCGGGAGTGGTAGATACGCAGTATTTT. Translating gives CASSWGLAGVVDTQYF.

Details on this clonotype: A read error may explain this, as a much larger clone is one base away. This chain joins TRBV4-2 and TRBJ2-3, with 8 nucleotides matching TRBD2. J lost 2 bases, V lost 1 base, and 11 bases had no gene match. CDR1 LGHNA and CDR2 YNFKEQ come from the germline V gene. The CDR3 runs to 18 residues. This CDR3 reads CASSQVSSGWALTDTQYF. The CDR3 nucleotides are TGTGCCAGCAGCCAAGTCTCTAGCGGGTGGGCCCTCACAGATACGCAGTATTTT.

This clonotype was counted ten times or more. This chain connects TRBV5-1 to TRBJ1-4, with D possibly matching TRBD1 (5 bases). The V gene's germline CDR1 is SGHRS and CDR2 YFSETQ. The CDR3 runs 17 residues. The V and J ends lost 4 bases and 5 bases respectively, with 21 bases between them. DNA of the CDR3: TGCGCCAGCAGCCTCCGCTCGGGGGAAACGGGAAATGAAAAACTGTTTTTT. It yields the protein CASSLRSGETGNEKLFF.

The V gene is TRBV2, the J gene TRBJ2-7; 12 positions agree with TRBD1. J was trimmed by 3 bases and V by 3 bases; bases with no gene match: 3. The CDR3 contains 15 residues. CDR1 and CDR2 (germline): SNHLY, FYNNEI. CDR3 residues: CASSEGQGAGYEQYF. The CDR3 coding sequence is TGTGCCAGCAGTGAGGGACAGGGGGCGGGCTACGAGCAGTACTTC.

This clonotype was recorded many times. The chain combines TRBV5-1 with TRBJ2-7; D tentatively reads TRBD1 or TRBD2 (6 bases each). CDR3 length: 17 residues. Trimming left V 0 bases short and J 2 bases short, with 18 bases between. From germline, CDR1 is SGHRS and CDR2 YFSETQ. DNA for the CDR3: TGCGCCAGCAGCTTGGTAGGTGGGGGGCAACGAACCTACGAGCAGTACTTC. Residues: CASSLVGGGQRTYEQYF.

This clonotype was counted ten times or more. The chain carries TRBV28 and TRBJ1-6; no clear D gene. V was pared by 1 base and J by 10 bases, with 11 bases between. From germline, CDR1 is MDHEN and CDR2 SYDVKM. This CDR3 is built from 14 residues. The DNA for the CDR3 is TGTGCCAGCAGTTTATCCGGATTTAGCTCACCCCTCCACTTT. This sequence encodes CASSLSGFSSPLHF.

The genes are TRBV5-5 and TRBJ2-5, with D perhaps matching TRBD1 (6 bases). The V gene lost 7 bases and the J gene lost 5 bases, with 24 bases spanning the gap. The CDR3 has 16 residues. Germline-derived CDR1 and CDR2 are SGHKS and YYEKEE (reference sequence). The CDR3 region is CASCLMLGQPKETQYF. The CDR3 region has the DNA TGTGCCAGCTGCCTTATGCTAGGACAGCCTAAGGAGACCCAGTACTTC. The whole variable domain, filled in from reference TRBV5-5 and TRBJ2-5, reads DAGVTQSPTHLIKTRGQQVTLRCSPISGHKSVSWYQQVLGQGPQFIFQYYEKEERGRGNFPDRFSARQFPNYSSELNVNALLLGDSALYLCASCLMLGQPKETQYFGPGTRLLVL.

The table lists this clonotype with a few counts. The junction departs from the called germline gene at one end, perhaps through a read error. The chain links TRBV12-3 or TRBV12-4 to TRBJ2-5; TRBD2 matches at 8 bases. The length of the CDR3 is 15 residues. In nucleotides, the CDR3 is TGTGCCAGCAGTTCGGGACTAGTGGAACAAGATACCCAGTACTTC. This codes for CASSSGLVEQDTQYF.

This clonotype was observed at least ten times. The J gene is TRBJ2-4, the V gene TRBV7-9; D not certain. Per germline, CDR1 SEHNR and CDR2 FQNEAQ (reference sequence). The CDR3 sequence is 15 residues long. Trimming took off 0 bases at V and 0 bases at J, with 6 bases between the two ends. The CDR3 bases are TGTGCCAGCAGCTTAGCCATCTTAGCCAAAAACATTCAGTACTTC. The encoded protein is CASSLAILAKNIQYF.

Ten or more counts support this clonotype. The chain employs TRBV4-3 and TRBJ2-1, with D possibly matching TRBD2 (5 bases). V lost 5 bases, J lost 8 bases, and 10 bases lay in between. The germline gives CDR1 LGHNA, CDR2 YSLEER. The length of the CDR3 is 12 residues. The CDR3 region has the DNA TGCGCCAGCAGCGGGAGAAGCGATGAGCAGTTCTTC. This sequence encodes CASSGRSDEQFF.

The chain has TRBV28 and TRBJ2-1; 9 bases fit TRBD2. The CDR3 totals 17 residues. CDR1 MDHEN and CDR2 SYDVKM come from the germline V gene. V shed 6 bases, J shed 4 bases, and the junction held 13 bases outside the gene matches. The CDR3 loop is CASSPVLTSGVYNEQFF. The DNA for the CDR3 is TGTGCCAGCAGCCCTGTGCTGACTAGCGGCGTTTACAATGAGCAGTTCTTC.

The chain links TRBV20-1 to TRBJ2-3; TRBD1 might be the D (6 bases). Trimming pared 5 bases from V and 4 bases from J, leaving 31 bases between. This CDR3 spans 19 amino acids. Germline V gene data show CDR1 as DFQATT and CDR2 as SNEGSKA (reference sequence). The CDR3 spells CSAASTGVRLSPLPDTQYF. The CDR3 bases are TGCAGTGCTGCGTCGACAGGCGTCCGTTTAAGCCCCCTCCCAGATACGCAGTATTTT.